These 12 T cell receptor beta chains were sequenced from one sample in a study of T cell changes during pregnancy in multiple sclerosis. Sequencing used immunoSEQ multiplex PCR; TCRdb keeps in-frame clones, though not all of them. The data contain about 57,000 clones, around 91% of them singletons. The sequenced sample was peripheral blood, obtained after pregnancy. The receptors were gathered from a female donor with multiple sclerosis, enrolled in a pregnancy study.

This clone was counted a few times. The chain employs TRBV30 and TRBJ1-1; D unclear. V lost 4 bases and J lost 2, with 14 bases in between. The CDR3 extends over 14 amino acids. Germline lookup yields CDR1 GTSNPN and CDR2 SVGIG (reference sequence). The CDR3 here is CAWTIISVNTEAFF. DNA for the CDR3: TGTGCCTGGACCATCATCAGCGTAAACACTGAAGCTTTCTTT.

The rearrangement uses TRBV19 and TRBJ1-5; maybe TRBD1 (6 bases). The CDR3 length is 16 residues. V was clipped by 6 bases and J by 3 bases, with 18 bases between them. Looked up from germline, CDR1 is LNHDA and CDR2 is SQIVND (reference sequence). The DNA of the CDR3 is TGTGCCAGTAGGCGTCGAGGGGGGGCAGACAATCAGCCCCAGCATTTT. Amino acid sequence: CASRRRGGADNQPQHF.

The CDR3 nucleotides read TGTGCCAGCAAAGGGACTAGCGGGGCTGAGCTGTTTTTT. Its translation is CASKGTSGAELFF. The gene calls are TRBV7-3 and TRBJ2-2; 13 nucleotides line up with TRBD2. The V and J ends lost 7 bases and 11 bases, in that order; junction bases with no gene match: 4. The CDR3 contains 13 residues. CDR1 and CDR2 (germline): SGHTA, FQGTGA.

As for this clone: Given a much more abundant clone one base away, this may be a read error. V is TRBV6-1 and J is TRBJ2-1; 12 nucleotides agree with TRBD2. After removal of 2 bases from V and 6 bases from J, the junction contained 2 bases not matched to a gene. The CDR3 length is 15 residues. CDR1 and CDR2 from the germline V gene are MNHNS and SASEGT. The CDR3 here is CASSESSGGANEQFF. CDR3 DNA: TGTGCCAGCAGTGAATCTAGCGGGGGGGCCAATGAGCAGTTCTTC.

This clone was seen a handful of times. V gene TRBV2 combines with J gene TRBJ1-3; 8 nucleotides align to TRBD1. Germline V gene data show CDR1 as SNHLY and CDR2 as FYNNEI. The V segment lost 5 bases and the J segment 0 bases; nucleotides outside the gene matches: 3. The CDR3 is 15 amino acids. This CDR3 is CASSPGQDSGNTIYF. The CDR3 DNA follows: TGTGCCAGCAGTCCGGGACAGGACTCTGGAAACACCATATATTTT. Full variable domain (missing parts from reference TRBV2 and TRBJ1-3): EPEVTQTPSHQVTQMGQEVILRCVPISNHLYFYWYRQILGQKVEFLVSFYNNEISEKSEIFDDQFSVERPDGSNFTLKIRSTKLEDSAMYFCASSPGQDSGNTIYFGEGSWLTVV.

The genes are TRBV2 and TRBJ1-1, with 10 positions matching TRBD1. Germline CDR1 reads SNHLY; CDR2 reads FYNNEI. The length of the CDR3 is 17 residues. V lost 6 bases to trimming and J lost 3 bases; unmatched junction nucleotides: 13. DNA for the CDR3: TGTGCCAGCAGGGGGACCGGGGACAGGGGAGGAGACACTGAAGCTTTCTTT. As protein: CASRGTGDRGGDTEAFF.

This rearrangement joins TRBV2 to TRBJ2-5; 9 bases agree with TRBD2. V lost 7 bases, J lost 4 bases, and 7 bases stayed unmatched. Germline V gene data show CDR1 as SNHLY and CDR2 as FYNNEI. CDR3 size: 14 residues. The DNA of the CDR3 is TGTGCCAGCACCCCGGCGGGAGGGGGAGAGACCCAGTACTTC. This translates into CASTPAGGGETQYF.

This chain uses TRBV19 with TRBJ1-3, with 7 bases lining up with TRBD1. Germline CDR1 is LNHDA and CDR2 is SQIVND (reference sequence). The CDR3 totals 14 residues. V shed 7 bases, J shed 4 bases, and the junction held 7 bases outside the gene matches. The CDR3 DNA reads TGTGCCAGTAATAGGGGACAGTTCGGAAACACCATATATTTT. It specifies CASNRGQFGNTIYF.

This sequence joins TRBV6-1 and TRBJ2-7; TRBD2 matches at 7 bases. The V segment lost 3 bases and the J segment 2 bases; nucleotides outside the gene matches: 4. In germline, CDR1 is MNHNS, CDR2 SASEGT. This CDR3 region has 14 residues. The CDR3 DNA sequence: TGTGCCAGCAGTGACCTGGGGGGGGCCTACGAGCAGTACTTC. It translates to CASSDLGGAYEQYF.

Turning to this clone: Because it lacks the conserved phenylalanine or tryptophan at the end, this CDR3 is likely a read error. Because the CDR3's place on the DNA is in doubt, the DNA is left out and the CDR3 is given as listed by TCRdb. V is TRBV5-8 and J is TRBJ2-7; TRBD1, as called in the table, went unchecked against the DNA. Germline loops: CDR1 SGHTS, CDR2 YDEGEE. The CDR3 spans 8 residues, counting both ends. Here the CDR3 reads CASSKQGT.

The chain employs TRBV2 and TRBJ2-2, with 13 bases identical to TRBD2. V dropped 8 bases and J dropped 6; count of bases not matched to a gene: 6. Germline V gene sequence: CDR1 SNHLY, CDR2 FYNNEI. CDR3 size: 15 residues. The CDR3 DNA follows: TGTGCCAGCGGCGGGACTAGCGGGACTCCCGGGGAGCTGTTTTTT. It encodes CASGGTSGTPGELFF.

A few counts support this clone. The chain combines TRBV4-2 with TRBJ1-5; perhaps TRBD1 as D (5 bases). In germline, CDR1 is LGHNA, CDR2 YNFKEQ. V gave up 3 bases and J gave up 0 bases, with 12 bases separating them. This CDR3 is built from 16 residues. CDR3 nucleotide sequence: TGTGCCAGCAGCCAGGGGACTGTCTATAGCAATCAGCCCCAGCATTTT. Translated, it gives CASSQGTVYSNQPQHF.